The 14 T cell receptor beta chains in this list originate from one sample, sequenced in a study of T-cell memory formation after mild COVID-19. TCRdb re-called the 5' RACE reads with MiXCR, one entry per CDR3 protein. The sample consists of about 340,000 distinct CDR3 sequences, roughly 13% of them appearing once. Input material: PBMCs or a T cell subset sorted from them (not recorded which). These receptors originate from a man between 18 and 35 years old who had mild COVID-19 (a few samples of this study predate the infection). Cell type and time point are not known.

This clonotype was seen repeatedly, ten times or more. The chain recombines TRBV20-1 with TRBJ2-1; D possibly matches TRBD1 or TRBD2 (6 bases each). CDR3 length: 13 residues. The V end lost 3 bases, the J end lost 6 bases, and 12 bases lay between the germline ends. Germline assignment: CDR1 DFQATT and CDR2 SNEGSKA (reference sequence). The CDR3: CSARGGAINEQFF. Written as DNA, the CDR3 is TGCAGTGCTAGGGGGGGCGCAATCAATGAGCAGTTCTTC.

This clonotype was seen many times. The chain employs TRBV20-1 and TRBJ2-5; no clear D. This CDR3 has 13 amino acids. CDR1 is DFQATT, CDR2 SNEGSKA, per germline (reference sequence). Trimming stripped 5 bases from V and 7 bases from J, with 17 bases between. CDR3 DNA sequence: TGCAGTGCTCGGGTCTCGGCAATAGGGACCCAGTACTTC. Amino acids: CSARVSAIGTQYF.

The genes are TRBV29-1 and TRBJ2-5; D may match TRBD1 or TRBD2 (5 bases each). V was pared by 3 bases and J by 2 bases, with 16 bases between. Germline V gene sequence: CDR1 SQVTM, CDR2 ANQGSEA. This CDR3 has 15 amino acids. CDR3 amino acids: CSVDDPSGRQETQYF. CDR3 in DNA: TGCAGCGTTGATGACCCCTCGGGGCGGCAAGAGACCCAGTACTTC.

The chain couples TRBV4-3 to TRBJ1-5; 10 nucleotides align to TRBD1. The CDR3 is 16 amino acids. Germline trimming cut 1 base from V and 7 bases from J; bases unmatched to any gene: 7. The germline V gene has CDR1 LGHNA and CDR2 YSLEER. The CDR3 loop is CASSQGVRDRGQPQHF. The CDR3 bases are TGCGCCAGCAGCCAAGGAGTTCGGGACAGGGGACAGCCCCAGCATTTT.

The rearrangement uses TRBV4-1 and TRBJ2-5, with 8 bases lining up with TRBD2. The CDR3 consists of 16 residues. With V trimmed by 0 bases and J by 5 bases, 8 bases remained unmatched. Germline V CDR1 and CDR2: MGHRA, YSYEKL. CDR3 sequence: CASSQDASGGGETQYF. DNA for the CDR3: TGCGCCAGCAGCCAAGATGCCAGCGGGGGTGGGGAGACCCAGTACTTC.

The CDR3, as DNA: TGTGCCAGCAGTGGGGCAGGGGGCGGCGGAGATACGCAGTATTTT. Its protein product is CASSGAGGGGDTQYF. This sequence joins TRBV6-4 and TRBJ2-3, with 8 nucleotides matching TRBD1. V shed 4 bases and J 5 bases; nucleotides not matched to a gene: 8. The V gene's germline CDR1 is MRHNA and CDR2 SNTAGT. The CDR3 extends over 15 amino acids.

This clonotype was counted a few times. This sequence joins TRBV21-1 and TRBJ1-1; TRBD1 is the table's D call and was not checked against the DNA. TRBV21-1 has pseudogene status. CDR3 size: 14 residues. The chain's CDR3 is CASPYWGANTEAFF. CDR3 coding DNA: TGTGCCAGCCCCTACTGGGGGGCGAACACTGAAGCTTTCTTT.

The chain carries TRBV9 and TRBJ2-5; 7 nucleotides match TRBD2. Germline lookup yields CDR1 SGDLS and CDR2 YYNGEE. CDR3 length: 15 residues. V lost 0 bases and J lost 2; bases outside the gene matches: 4. CDR3 amino acids: CASSVVGGEQETQYF. The CDR3 nucleotides are TGTGCCAGCAGCGTAGTGGGGGGGGAGCAAGAGACCCAGTACTTC.

The chain uses TRBV7-9 and TRBJ1-4; perhaps TRBD1 as D (6 bases). V was clipped by 1 base and J by 7 bases, with 16 bases between them. The CDR3 has 16 residues. Germline V gene data show CDR1 as SEHNR and CDR2 as FQNEAQ (reference sequence). In DNA form, the CDR3 reads TGTGCCAGCAGCTTAGAACCTGGGGGCCCGGCTGAAAAACTGTTTTTT. The encoded protein is CASSLEPGGPAEKLFF.

V usage is TRBV18 and J usage is TRBJ2-3, with 8 bases identical to TRBD2. The CDR3 loop spans 16 amino acids. The V gene end was trimmed by 3 bases and the J gene end by 5 bases; junction bases not matched to a gene: 10. Germline-derived CDR1 and CDR2 are KGHSH and LQKENI. The CDR3 is CASSPDSGTRRDTQYF. The CDR3 bases are TGTGCCAGCTCACCGGACTCCGGGACTAGGAGAGATACGCAGTATTTT.

The chain combines TRBV6-1 with TRBJ1-1, with unresolved D. The CDR3 consists of 13 residues. V was shortened by 6 bases and J by 2 bases, with 10 bases between the two germline ends. The germline CDR1 and CDR2 sequences are MNHNS and SASEGT. CDR3 in DNA: TGTGCCAGCAGCGAACCAGGAAACACTGAAGCTTTCTTT. As protein: CASSEPGNTEAFF.

The rearrangement uses TRBV10-3 and TRBJ2-7; D unclear. Germline V gives CDR1 ENHRY, CDR2 SYGVKD. The V end was cut by 10 bases, the J end by 3 bases, with 13 bases between. There are 12 residues in the CDR3. CDR3 DNA sequence: TGTGCCACCCAGCGTACGTACTACGAGCAGTACTTC. Its protein product is CATQRTYYEQYF.

This clonotype occurred a few times. This chain joins TRBV6-6 and TRBJ1-1, with 12 bases fitting TRBD1. The CDR3 runs to 14 residues. With 7 bases clipped from V and 4 bases from J, the junction kept 4 bases outside the gene matches. Germline assignment: CDR1 MNHNY and CDR2 SVGAGI (reference sequence). The CDR3 sequence: CASTPGQGATEAFF. The CDR3, as DNA: TGTGCCAGCACGCCGGGACAGGGGGCCACTGAAGCTTTCTTT.

The sample holds a few counts of this clonotype. V and J are TRBV6-2 or TRBV6-3 and TRBJ1-6, with 9 nucleotides matching TRBD1. The CDR3 runs to 15 residues. The V gene's germline CDR1 is MNHEY and CDR2 SVGEGT. V lost 2 bases and J lost 8; bases outside the gene matches: 4. CDR3 sequence (DNA): TGTGCCAGCAGTTACCGGACAGGGGATTATTCACCCCTCCACTTT. Protein product: CASSYRTGDYSPLHF.